This TCR beta chain appears in the sequencing data of a study of T-cell reconstitution after alpha-beta-depleted transplantation in children. The germline CDR1 and CDR2 sequences are MDHEN and SYDVKM. CDR3 length: 15 residues. Unmatched junction bases numbered 6, after V lost 5 bases and J lost 3 bases. This clonotype was counted many times. A library of TCRbeta sequences, prepared with unique molecular identifiers, was generated. TCRdb recomputed calls from the PCR reads with MiXCR, one row per CDR3 protein. The data contain some 75,000 distinct CDR3 sequences, about 7% of them seen just once; the ten biggest clones take up around 2.4%.

This chain connects TRBV28 to TRBJ2-2; 7 bases fit TRBD2. The sample consisted of PBMCs from the stem cell graft donor, taken from the stem cell graft. The TCR was taken from a human donor who donated a stem cell graft to a child with acute lymphoblastic leukemia. The CDR3 loop reads CASSQGGRDTGELFF. The CDR3 DNA sequence: TGTGCCAGCAGTCAAGGCGGGAGAGACACCGGGGAGCTGTTTTTT. Full variable domain (remainder filled in from reference TRBV28 and TRBJ2-2): DVKVTQSSRYLVKRTGEKVFLECVQDMDHENMFWYRQDPGLGLRLIYFSYDVKMKEKGDIPEGYSVSREKKERFSLILESASTNQTSMYLCASSQGGRDTGELFFGEGSRLTVL.